A selection of T cell receptor beta chains follows, all from one sample in a study of shared clonotypes between healthy human individuals. TCRdb's table, derived via immunoSEQ multiplex PCR, lists solely in-frame clones and lacks some. The data contain roughly 1.5 million clones, nearly 99% of them singletons. Sequencing used naive CD4+ T cells sorted from blood. These receptor sequences come from a man under 40 in good health. Each CDR3 is given with its conserved first and last residue. The D gene is left open where the match is weak. Some rows have no size entry. The others give once, few or many, or a class for an expanded clone.

abundance: .
v_gene: TRBV11-2
j_gene: TRBJ2-2
d_gene: TRBD2
CDR3aa: CASSLEREVGELFF
CDR3nt: TGTGCCAGCAGCTTAGAGCGGGAGGTCGGGGAGCTGTTTTTT

abundance: .
v_gene: TRBV27
j_gene: TRBJ1-2
d_gene: TRBD1
CDR3aa: CASAKPGQGRWGYTF
CDR3nt: TGTGCCAGCGCAAAACCGGGACAGGGCAGGTGGGGCTACACCTTC

abundance: .
v_gene: TRBV21-1
j_gene: TRBJ2-1
d_gene: .
CDR3aa: CASSNDRNFGQGYYNEQFF
CDR3nt: TGTGCCAGCAGCAATGACCGGAATTTTGGACAGGGGTACTACAATGAGCAGTTCTTC

abundance: .
v_gene: TRBV27
j_gene: TRBJ2-3
d_gene: TRBD2
CDR3aa: CASSWTSGRTDTQYF
CDR3nt: TGTGCCAGCAGTTGGACTAGCGGGAGAACGGATACGCAGTATTTT

abundance: .
v_gene: TRBV28
j_gene: TRBJ2-6
d_gene: .
CDR3aa: CAYLPGANVLTF
CDR3nt: TGTGCCTATTTACCGGGGGCCAACGTCCTGACTTTC

abundance: .
v_gene: TRBV29-1
j_gene: TRBJ2-7
d_gene: TRBD1
CDR3aa: CSVTGGLSYEQYF
CDR3nt: TGCAGCGTAACAGGGGGGTTGAGCTACGAGCAGTACTTC

abundance: .
v_gene: TRBV6-5
j_gene: TRBJ2-1
d_gene: TRBD1
CDR3aa: CASSDRVPPNEQFF
CDR3nt: TGTGCCAGCAGCGACAGGGTTCCCCCCAATGAGCAGTTCTTC

abundance: .
v_gene: TRBV9
j_gene: TRBJ1-4
d_gene: .
CDR3aa: CASSPPNEKLFF
CDR3nt: TGTGCCAGCAGCCCCCCCAATGAAAAACTGTTTTTT

abundance: .
v_gene: TRBV6-5
j_gene: TRBJ2-7
d_gene: .
CDR3aa: CASSYLYEQYF
CDR3nt: TGTGCCAGCAGTTACTTGTACGAGCAGTACTTC

abundance: .
v_gene: TRBV5-1
j_gene: TRBJ2-5
d_gene: .
CDR3aa: CASSLASGEETQYF
CDR3nt: TGCGCCAGCAGCTTGGCGTCAGGGGAAGAGACCCAGTACTTC

abundance: .
v_gene: TRBV28
j_gene: TRBJ2-7
d_gene: .
CDR3aa: CASCPTGFQRYEQYF
CDR3nt: TGTGCCAGCTGCCCCACGGGCTTCCAACGCTACGAGCAGTACTTC

abundance: .
v_gene: TRBV19
j_gene: TRBJ2-5
d_gene: TRBD1
CDR3aa: CASSTPIGTGVKTQYF
CDR3nt: TGTGCCAGTAGTACTCCCATCGGGACAGGGGTAAAGACCCAGTACTTC

abundance: .
v_gene: TRBV4-3
j_gene: TRBJ2-5
d_gene: .
CDR3aa: CASSQQDRGKGTQYF
CDR3nt: TGCGCCAGCAGCCAACAGGATCGGGGGAAGGGGACCCAGTACTTC

abundance: .
v_gene: TRBV28
j_gene: TRBJ2-6
d_gene: .
CDR3aa: CASSRPGSSGANVLTF
CDR3nt: TGTGCCAGCAGCCGCCCAGGGAGCTCTGGGGCCAACGTCCTGACTTTC

abundance: .
v_gene: TRBV20-1
j_gene: TRBJ2-7
d_gene: TRBD1
CDR3aa: CSARDSQQYF
CDR3nt: TGCAGTGCCAGGGACAGTCAACAGTACTTC

abundance: .
v_gene: TRBV6-1
j_gene: TRBJ1-2
d_gene: .
CDR3aa: CASSTRVDYGYTF
CDR3nt: TGTGCCAGCAGTACCCGGGTGGACTATGGCTACACCTTC

abundance: once
v_gene: TRBV19
j_gene: TRBJ1-5
d_gene: .
CDR3aa: CASSIPRDQPQHF
CDR3nt: TGTGCCAGTAGTATACCCAGGGATCAGCCCCAGCATTTT

abundance: .
v_gene: TRBV7-9
j_gene: TRBJ2-2
d_gene: TRBD1
CDR3aa: CASSRTGNTGELFF
CDR3nt: TGTGCCAGCAGCCGGACAGGGAACACCGGGGAGCTGTTTTTT

abundance: once
v_gene: TRBV5-1
j_gene: TRBJ2-3
d_gene: .
CDR3aa: CASSPLGGGSDTQYF
CDR3nt: TGCGCCAGCAGCCCCCTAGGGGGTGGCTCAGATACGCAGTATTTT

abundance: once
v_gene: TRBV9
j_gene: TRBJ2-7
d_gene: .
CDR3aa: CASSVEFRGYEQYF
CDR3nt: TGTGCCAGCAGCGTAGAATTCAGGGGCTACGAGCAGTACTTC